This passage covers 8 T cell receptor beta chains from one sample sequenced in a study of T cell responses to AZD1222 COVID-19 vaccine. Profiled with immunoSEQ multiplex PCR; TCRdb holds only in-frame clones, not every one. The table shows some 99,000 clones, with 84% occurring only once. This material consisted of peripheral blood, taken 28 days after the second AZD1222 dose. Receptors originate from an adult who received the AZD1222 COVID-19 vaccine.

The J gene is TRBJ1-2, the V gene TRBV15; the D gene is possibly TRBD1 (6 bases). The germline CDR1 and CDR2 sequences are LNHNV and YYDKDF (reference sequence). The CDR3 contains 15 residues. The V end lost 4 bases, the J end lost 4 bases, and 16 bases lay between the germline ends. CDR3 nucleotide sequence: TGTGCCACCAGCACAACGAGGGGGGACATCTATGGCTACACCTTC. Its protein is CATSTTRGDIYGYTF.

The chain links TRBV3-1 (or the pseudogene TRBV3-2) to TRBJ1-1, with a possible D match to TRBD1 (5 bases). Trimming took off 2 bases at V and 0 bases at J, with 13 bases between the two ends. The V gene's germline CDR1 is LGHDT and CDR2 YNNKEL (reference sequence). The CDR3 length is 16 residues. The CDR3 loop is CASSQQRGRVNTEAFF. In DNA, the CDR3 is TGTGCCAGCAGCCAACAAAGGGGCAGGGTGAACACTGAAGCTTTCTTT.

This sequence joins TRBV5-1 and TRBJ1-2; D call uncertain. CDR3 size: 16 residues. In germline, CDR1 is SGHRS, CDR2 YFSETQ. With 4 bases removed from V and 5 bases from J, the gap between germline ends came to 21 bases. As DNA, the CDR3 is TGCGCCAGCAGCCACGGAAAGACACAGAGGATTTATGGCTACACCTTC. Translated, it gives CASSHGKTQRIYGYTF.

V is TRBV6-5 and J is TRBJ1-4; 8 bases map to TRBD1. Trimming at V came to 6 bases and at J to 5 bases, leaving 5 bases not matched to a gene. This CDR3 comprises 14 residues. Germline V lookup: CDR1 MNHEY, CDR2 SVGAGI. The CDR3 protein is CASRRTGKNEKLFF. The DNA for the CDR3 is TGTGCCAGCAGACGGACAGGGAAAAATGAAAAACTGTTTTTT.

The chain couples TRBV19 to TRBJ1-2; 11 nucleotides agree with TRBD1. J was trimmed by 7 bases and V by 3 bases; bases with no gene match: 7. The CDR3 contains 15 residues. CDR1 is LNHDA and CDR2 is SQIVND in the germline V gene (reference sequence). This chain's CDR3 is CASSITGTGGTGYTF. The CDR3 bases are TGTGCCAGTAGTATTACCGGGACAGGGGGTACTGGCTACACCTTC.

The chain uses TRBV5-4 and TRBJ1-1; D ambiguous. Trimming removed 4 bases at V and 1 base at J, with 11 bases between. Germline V gene lookup returns CDR1 SGHNT and CDR2 YYREEE (reference sequence). CDR3 size: 14 residues. The CDR3 coding sequence is TGTGCCAGCAGCACGGATCGATGGAACACTGAAGCTTTCTTT. Translated, it gives CASSTDRWNTEAFF.

This clone came up a few times. CDR3 sequence: CASSESTSTDTQYF. The CDR3 nucleotides read TGCGCCAGCAGCGAATCGACAAGCACAGATACGCAGTATTTT. V and J are TRBV5-1 and TRBJ2-3; D unclear. Germline CDR1 and CDR2: SGHRS and YFSETQ. The V gene lost 4 bases and the J gene lost 0 bases, with 9 bases spanning the gap. CDR3 size: 14 residues.

This clone was seen a handful of times. V is TRBV4-1 and J is TRBJ1-2; D is ambiguous. V was pared by 1 base and J by 8 bases, with 14 bases between. The CDR3 totals 14 residues. Germline CDR1 reads MGHRA; CDR2 reads YSYEKL. CDR3 protein: CASSQGPWLWGYTF. CDR3 coding DNA: TGCGCCAGCAGCCAAGGCCCCTGGTTGTGGGGCTACACCTTC.